Given below is one TCR beta chain in context. The sample originates from a study of blood T cell repertoires in COVID-19. Overall study: T cells, B-cell-depleted T cells, or PBMCs supplied cDNA or gDNA.

Original data processing: From reference gene primer amplification, estimates of nucleated cell counts were derived. Only in-frame clones appear in the TCRdb table, and some are missing; sequencing was by immunoSEQ multiplex PCR. That table is the source of V, J and clone size, and D and trimming were worked out from the DNA. Here the sample spans approximately 220,000 clones, around four fifths being singletons. Germline V CDR1 and CDR2: SEHNR, FQNEAQ (reference sequence). Losses at the gene ends were 1 base for V and 5 bases for J; bases not matched to a gene: 5. This CDR3 is 15 amino acids long. This TCR came from a woman between 45 and 65 years old who had been exposed to COVID-19. The chain joins TRBV7-9 to TRBJ1-1, with 9 bases lining up with TRBD1. Specimen: PBMCs or T cells enriched from blood (not recorded which). The CDR3 DNA sequence: TGTGCCAGCAGCTTAGACAGGGGGCAAGGGACTGAAGCTTTCTTT. Translated, it gives CASSLDRGQGTEAFF.